What follows is one TCR beta chain and its context. Its antigen is undetermined. V gave up 4 bases and J gave up 2 bases, with 14 bases separating them. The CDR3 loop spans 15 amino acids. Germline V CDR1 and CDR2: SGHVS, FQNEAQ. The data belong to a study of cytotoxic CD8 clonotypes in ibrutinib-treated CLL. In the study overall: Roughly 25 partial and 2 complete responses; at median roughly 6 years, 14 remitted, about twelve progressed. Patients gave response samples after a median approximately eleven months of treatment, range 6 to 36. The sample average was about 270,000 productive templates and just under 95,000 productive rearrangements.

Whole-study results and caveats: At the start, clonality exceeded age-matched healthy donors and followed circulating CD8+ T-cell counts.

The data were produced by immunoSEQ multiplex PCR, yet TCRdb's version contains in-frame clones alone and is incomplete. The sample consists of over 250,000 clones, 76% of them appearing once. This chain joins TRBV7-8 and TRBJ2-5; weak D call: TRBD2 (6 bases). Here the sequenced sample was PBMCs, taken at disease progression, from a patient treated with ibrutinib. The TCR comes from a human donor with chronic lymphocytic leukemia. CDR3 DNA sequence: TGTGCCAGCAGCTGGGGTTCCCGGGGGCAAGAGACCCAGTACTTC. Residues: CASSWGSRGQETQYF.